The clone carrying this TCR beta chain turned up a few times. This sample was taken from a study of blood T cell repertoires in COVID-19. Profiled with immunoSEQ multiplex PCR; TCRdb holds only in-frame clones, not every one. The table shows about 92,000 clones, with around 85% occurring only once. Germline CDR1 and CDR2: LGHNA and YNFKEQ. CDR3 length equals 14 residues. V lost 1 base, J lost 5 bases, and 6 bases lay in between. Sequences were obtained from peripheral blood. V is TRBV4-2 and J is TRBJ1-6, with no clear D. The source is a human donor in a cohort sampled during active COVID-19. CDR3: CASSQGRDNSPLHF. The CDR3 DNA is TGTGCCAGCAGCCAAGGCCGGGATAATTCACCCCTCCACTTT.